This T cell receptor (beta chain) was captured by sequencing in a study of T cell responses to AZD1222 COVID-19 vaccine. Germline V gene sequence: CDR1 MNHEY, CDR2 SVGEGT. This CDR3 region has 14 residues. Trimming removed 0 bases at V and 7 bases at J, with 12 bases between. Only in-frame clones appear in the TCRdb table, and some are missing; sequencing was by immunoSEQ multiplex PCR. The sample holds some 250,000 clones, 90% to 95% seen once. This clone was seen just once. The chain couples TRBV6-2 or TRBV6-3 to TRBJ1-1, with D possibly being TRBD1 (5 bases). Sequenced here: peripheral blood, sampled 28 days after the second AZD1222 dose. This receptor was taken from an adult who received the AZD1222 COVID-19 vaccine. CDR3 sequence reads: CASSYSLTVFEAFF. The CDR3 DNA follows: TGTGCCAGCAGTTACTCCCTGACAGTGTTTGAAGCTTTCTTT.